This T cell receptor beta chain was obtained from a study of blood T cell repertoires in COVID-19. Overall study context: T cells, B-cell-depleted T cells, or PBMCs provided the cDNA or gDNA that served as material.

The Seattle patients, enrolled during active infection, were followed longitudinally. Here immunoSEQ multiplex PCR was the method, and the copy in TCRdb shows in-frame clones only, minus some. The sample has roughly 200,000 clones, over 75% seen once; the top ten hold over 15%. From germline, CDR1 is SQVTM and CDR2 ANQGSEA. The CDR3 covers 13 residues. V was pared by 6 bases and J by 1 base, with 11 bases between. The TCR sequence derives from a person aged 70 to 85 with COVID-19, enrolled during active disease. The genes are TRBV29-1 and TRBJ2-3; D may be TRBD2 (6 bases). Sequencing was carried out using peripheral blood. DNA of the CDR3: TGCAGCGTCAATGGAGGGGGCACAGATACGCAGTATTTT. Amino acid sequence: CSVNGGGTDTQYF.